The clone carrying this TCR beta chain was detected a few times. Its cognate antigen is unknown. The data stem from a study of cytomegalovirus exposure and HLA in healthy donors. Findings and limits, study-wide: Prediction of most subjects' HLA-A and HLA-B alleles by TCR beta sequences was reportedly accurate.

The PCR was carried out with 60 Vbeta primers and 13 Jbeta primers. TCRdb keeps only in-frame clones here, not all; method: immunoSEQ multiplex PCR. The data show around 90,000 clones, approximately 60% seen once. Germline values: CDR1 SGHVS, CDR2 FNYEAQ. Trimming shortened V by 5 bases and J by 3 bases, and 14 bases separated the two germline ends. This CDR3 is 14 amino acids long. Sample: PBMCs. The sequence was collected from a boy aged 5 to 17 in good health and CMV-seropositive. The rearrangement joins TRBV7-6 to TRBJ2-7; D perhaps matches TRBD1 (6 bases). Here the CDR3 reads CASSARQDLYEQYF. In nucleotides, the CDR3 is TGTGCCAGCAGCGCCAGACAGGACCTCTACGAGCAGTACTTC.